Each of the 19 T cell receptor beta chains below was sequenced from the same sample in a study of cytomegalovirus exposure and HLA in healthy donors. PCR employed 60 Vbeta and 13 Jbeta primers. Some clones are missing from TCRdb's copy, which holds only in-frame ones; the method was immunoSEQ multiplex PCR. The sample consists of 150,000 to 170,000 clones, approximately 80% of them appearing once. What was sequenced was PBMCs. These receptors all stem from a woman aged 40 to 50 in good health and CMV-seronegative.

The chain couples TRBV7-2 to TRBJ1-6; D may be TRBD1 (5 bases). CDR1 is SGHTA and CDR2 is FQGNSA in the germline V gene. CDR3 size: 17 residues. V lost 5 bases and J lost 7, with 21 bases in between. In DNA form, the CDR3 reads TGTGCCAGCAGCCCCAGAATCGGGACGGCGGGGAATTCACCCCTCCACTTT. Translated: CASSPRIGTAGNSPLHF.

V gene TRBV11-2 combines with J gene TRBJ1-1; no firm D call. Germline CDR1 reads SGHAT; CDR2 reads FQNNGV. V was shortened by 5 bases and J by 0 bases, with 10 bases between the two germline ends. This CDR3 region has 14 residues. The CDR3 loop reads CASSVTDMNTEAFF. As DNA, the CDR3 is TGTGCCAGCAGCGTGACCGACATGAACACTGAAGCTTTCTTT. The full variable domain, its missing parts supplied by reference TRBV11-2 and TRBJ1-1, is EAGVAQSPRYKIIEKRQSVAFWCNPISGHATLYWYQQILGQGPKLLIQFQNNGVVDDSQLPKDRFSAERLKGVDSTLKIQPAKLEDSAVYLCASSVTDMNTEAFFGQGTRLTVV.

The rearrangement links TRBV7-2 to TRBJ2-5, with 9 bases lining up with TRBD2. The CDR3 extends over 15 amino acids. With 4 bases clipped from V and 4 bases from J, the junction kept 7 bases outside the gene matches. Germline CDR1 reads SGHTA; CDR2 reads FQGNSA. As DNA, the CDR3 is TGTGCCAGCAGCTCAGGCGGGGGGGCGAGAGAGACCCAGTACTTC. Translating it yields CASSSGGGARETQYF.

This chain links TRBV30 with TRBJ1-2, with 8 bases matching TRBD1. Germline V lookup: CDR1 GTSNPN, CDR2 SVGIG (reference sequence). The CDR3 totals 14 residues. Trimming removed 7 bases from V and 4 bases from J; junction bases left unmatched: 11. DNA for the CDR3: TGTGCCTTCTCCCAGGGGGCGTGGGGCTATGGCTACACCTTC. It translates to CAFSQGAWGYGYTF.

Of note for this clone: Mismatch with germline at one junction end may stem from a read error. The V gene is TRBV7-7, the J gene TRBJ2-7; 7 nucleotides line up with TRBD2. The length of the CDR3 is 18 residues. Germline CDR1 SSHAT, CDR2 FNYEAQ (reference sequence). CDR3 sequence reads: CASSLREGGLADSYEQYF. Written as DNA, the CDR3 is TGTGCTAGCAGCTTACGTGAGGGAGGGCTAGCGGACTCCTACGAGCAGTACTTC.

This chain joins TRBV5-6 and TRBJ2-6; D may be TRBD1 (5 bases). The CDR3 loop spans 16 amino acids. Trimming took 0 bases from V and 0 from J, leaving 7 bases between them. Per germline, CDR1 SGHDT and CDR2 YYEEEE. CDR3: CASSLVGPSGANVLTF. The CDR3 DNA is TGTGCCAGCAGCTTGGTGGGGCCCTCTGGGGCCAACGTCCTGACTTTC. Combining the CDR3 with reference TRBV5-6 and TRBJ2-6 gives the whole variable domain DAGVTQSPTHLIKTRGQQVTLRCSPKSGHDTVSWYQQALGQGPQFIFQYYEEEERQRGNFPDRFSGHQFPNYSSELNVNALLLGDSALYLCASSLVGPSGANVLTFGAGSRLTVL.

The chain couples TRBV11-2 to TRBJ2-3, with 10 bases lining up with TRBD2. Unmatched junction bases numbered 8, after V lost 4 bases and J lost 7 bases. CDR1 and CDR2 from the germline V gene are SGHAT and FQNNGV. The length of the CDR3 is 15 residues. Here the CDR3 reads CASSSILAGFHTQYF. The CDR3, as DNA: TGTGCCAGCAGCTCGATACTAGCGGGGTTCCATACGCAGTATTTT.

This sequence joins TRBV6-6 and TRBJ1-1, with 10 positions matching TRBD1. V lost 7 bases to trimming and J lost 1 base; unmatched junction nucleotides: 6. Germline lookup yields CDR1 MNHNY and CDR2 SVGAGI (reference sequence). The CDR3 has 15 residues. The CDR3 DNA follows: TGTGCCAGCAACGGACAGGGGGTAGGGAACACTGAAGCTTTCTTT. It codes for CASNGQGVGNTEAFF.

This chain uses TRBV2 with TRBJ1-5, with TRBD1 matching 9 bases. Germline CDR1 reads SNHLY; CDR2 reads FYNNEI. Unmatched junction bases numbered 14, after V lost 7 bases and J lost 7 bases. The CDR3 runs to 16 residues. The CDR3: CASTPTPGQGVQPQHF. For the CDR3, the DNA is TGTGCCAGCACTCCGACTCCGGGACAGGGTGTGCAGCCCCAGCATTTT.

This chain links TRBV11-3 with TRBJ1-5, with 8 bases that match TRBD1. The germline V gene encodes CDR1 SGHNT and CDR2 YENEEA. The CDR3 is 15 amino acids. Germline trimming cut 1 base from V and 5 bases from J; bases unmatched to any gene: 4. As DNA, the CDR3 is TGTGCCAGCAGCTTAGGTCAGGGGGCTGATCAGCCCCAGCATTTT. Translated, it gives CASSLGQGADQPQHF.

This chain joins TRBV29-1 and TRBJ2-7; TRBD1 matches at 10 bases. CDR1 and CDR2 from the germline V gene are SQVTM and ANQGSEA. This CDR3 region has 13 residues. The J segment lost 0 bases and the V segment lost 7 bases, leaving 3 bases of the junction unmatched. The CDR3: CSAGDRGSYEQYF. The CDR3 nucleotides are TGCAGCGCGGGGGACAGGGGCTCCTACGAGCAGTACTTC.

The rearrangement uses TRBV6-1 and TRBJ2-2; 8 bases align to TRBD1. The junction had 5 bases not matched to a gene; V was cut back by 10 bases and J by 4 bases. This CDR3 has 13 amino acids. Per germline, CDR1 MNHNS and CDR2 SASEGT. DNA of the CDR3: TGTGCCAACCGTCAGGGGGCCACCGGGGAGCTGTTTTTT. Residues: CANRQGATGELFF.

The chain joins TRBV10-3 to TRBJ2-5, with a tentative D call TRBD1 (7 bases). Deletions cut 3 bases from V and 5 bases from J, with 16 bases between. CDR1 is ENHRY and CDR2 is SYGVKD in the germline V gene. The CDR3 runs to 15 residues. The CDR3 coding sequence is TGTGCCATCAGTGAACGGGACAGTGGAGGGGAGACCCAGTACTTC. Encoded protein: CAISERDSGGETQYF.

The chain has TRBV6-1 and TRBJ2-1, with D possibly TRBD2 on 6 matching bases. CDR1 MNHNS and CDR2 SASEGT come from the germline V gene. Trimming removed 1 base at V and 4 bases at J, with 14 bases between. The CDR3 sequence is 16 residues long. The CDR3 sequence: CASSEESSGRYNEQFF. In nucleotides, the CDR3 is TGTGCCAGCAGTGAAGAATCCAGCGGGCGTTACAATGAGCAGTTCTTC.

This clone was recorded a few times. The rearrangement joins TRBV28 to TRBJ2-7, with D hard to call. Trimming left V 3 bases short and J 6 bases short, with 6 bases between. CDR3 length equals 11 residues. Germline CDR1 is MDHEN and CDR2 is SYDVKM. The CDR3, as DNA: TGTGCCAGCAGTTTTTCGGTCGAGCAGTACTTC. Its protein is CASSFSVEQYF.

This rearrangement joins TRBV10-1 to TRBJ2-2; TRBD1 matches at 8 bases. The CDR3 sequence is 17 residues long. V lost 2 bases to trimming and J lost 2 bases; unmatched junction nucleotides: 7. Germline V gene lookup returns CDR1 WNHNN and CDR2 SYGVQD (reference sequence). CDR3 in amino acids: CASSERTGSTNTGELFF. The CDR3 DNA reads TGCGCCAGCAGTGAGAGGACAGGGAGTACTAACACCGGGGAGCTGTTTTTT.

This chain uses TRBV13 with TRBJ2-4; 11 bases are a match to TRBD2. The J segment lost 3 bases and the V segment lost 4 bases, leaving 5 bases of the junction unmatched. The CDR3 length is 16 residues. Germline V gene lookup returns CDR1 PRHDT and CDR2 FYEKMQ (reference sequence). CDR3: CASSSPGTSGKNIQYF. The CDR3 nucleotides are TGTGCCAGCAGCTCCCCCGGGACTAGCGGCAAAAACATTCAGTACTTC.

The V call is TRBV5-6, the J call TRBJ1-3; no reliable D call. Germline CDR1 SGHDT, CDR2 YYEEEE. The V end lost 2 bases, the J end lost 2 bases, and 11 bases lay between the germline ends. CDR3 length equals 15 residues. Here the CDR3 reads CASSLEGTAGNTIYF. CDR3 DNA sequence: TGTGCCAGCAGCTTAGAGGGTACTGCTGGAAACACCATATATTTT.

The genes are TRBV2 and TRBJ1-1, with a tentative D call TRBD1 (5 bases). The germline gives CDR1 SNHLY, CDR2 FYNNEI. Trimming removed 7 bases from V and 0 bases from J, with 12 bases in between. The CDR3 covers 14 residues. The CDR3 DNA reads as TGTGCCAGCACGGTGGGACTTATGAACACTGAAGCTTTCTTT. As protein: CASTVGLMNTEAFF.